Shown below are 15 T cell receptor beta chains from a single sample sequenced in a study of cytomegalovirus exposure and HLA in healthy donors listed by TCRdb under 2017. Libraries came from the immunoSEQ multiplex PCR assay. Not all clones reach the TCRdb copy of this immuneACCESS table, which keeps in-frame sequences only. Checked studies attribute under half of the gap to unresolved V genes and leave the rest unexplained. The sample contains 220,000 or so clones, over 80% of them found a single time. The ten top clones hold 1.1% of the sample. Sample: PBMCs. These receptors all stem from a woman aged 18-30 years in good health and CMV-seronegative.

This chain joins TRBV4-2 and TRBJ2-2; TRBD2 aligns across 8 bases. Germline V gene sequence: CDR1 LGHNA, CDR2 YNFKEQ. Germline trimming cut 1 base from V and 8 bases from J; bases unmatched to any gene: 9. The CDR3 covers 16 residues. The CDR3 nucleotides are TGTGCCAGCAGCCAAGTCGAAGCGGGAGCGCAAGGGGAGCTGTTTTTT. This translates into CASSQVEAGAQGELFF.

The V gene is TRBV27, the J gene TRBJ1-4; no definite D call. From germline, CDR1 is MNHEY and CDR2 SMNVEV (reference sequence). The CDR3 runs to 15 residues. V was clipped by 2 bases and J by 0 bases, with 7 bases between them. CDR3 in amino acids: CASSLAPATNEKLFF. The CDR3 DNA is TGTGCCAGCAGTTTAGCACCGGCAACTAATGAAAAACTGTTTTTT.

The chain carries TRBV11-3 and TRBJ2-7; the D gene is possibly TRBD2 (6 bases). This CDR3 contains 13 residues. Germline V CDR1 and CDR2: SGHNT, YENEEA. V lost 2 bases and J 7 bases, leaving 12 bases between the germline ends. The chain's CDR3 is CASSLSGAGEQYF. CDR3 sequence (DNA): TGTGCCAGCAGCTTATCTGGGGCGGGGGAGCAGTACTTC.

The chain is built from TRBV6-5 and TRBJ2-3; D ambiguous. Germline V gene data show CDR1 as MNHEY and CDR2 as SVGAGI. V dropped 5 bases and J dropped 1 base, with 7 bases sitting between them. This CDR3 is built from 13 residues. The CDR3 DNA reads TGTGCCAGCAGTCACCCGGGCACAGATACGCAGTATTTT. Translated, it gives CASSHPGTDTQYF.

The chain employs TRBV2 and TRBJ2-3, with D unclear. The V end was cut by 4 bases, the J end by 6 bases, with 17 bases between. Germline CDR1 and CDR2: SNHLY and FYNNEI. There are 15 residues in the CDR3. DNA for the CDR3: TGTGCCAGCAGTGCGAGTGGCAGGTGGATGGATACGCAGTATTTT. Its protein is CASSASGRWMDTQYF.

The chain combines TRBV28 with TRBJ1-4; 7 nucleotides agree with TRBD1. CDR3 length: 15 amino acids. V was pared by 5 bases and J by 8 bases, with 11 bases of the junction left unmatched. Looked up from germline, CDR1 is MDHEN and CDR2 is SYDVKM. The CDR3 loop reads CASSLGDRSGEKLFF. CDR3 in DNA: TGTGCCAGCAGTCTCGGGGACAGAAGCGGAGAAAAACTGTTTTTT.

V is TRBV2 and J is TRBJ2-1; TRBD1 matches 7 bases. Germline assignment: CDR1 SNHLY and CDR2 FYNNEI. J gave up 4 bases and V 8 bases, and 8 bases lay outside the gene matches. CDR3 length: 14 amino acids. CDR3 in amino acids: CASGRDSNYNEQFF. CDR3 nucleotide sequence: TGTGCCAGCGGCAGGGACAGTAATTACAATGAGCAGTTCTTC.

CDR3 sequence reads: CASSLPGSFSYEQYF. The CDR3 region has the DNA TGTGCCAGCAGCTTACCAGGGTCATTCTCCTACGAGCAGTACTTC. The chain employs TRBV7-9 and TRBJ2-7, with D maybe TRBD1 (5 bases). The ends were cut back, 2 bases at V and 0 bases at J, with 11 bases in the middle. Per the germline V gene, CDR1 is SEHNR and CDR2 is FQNEAQ (reference sequence). CDR3 length: 15 amino acids.

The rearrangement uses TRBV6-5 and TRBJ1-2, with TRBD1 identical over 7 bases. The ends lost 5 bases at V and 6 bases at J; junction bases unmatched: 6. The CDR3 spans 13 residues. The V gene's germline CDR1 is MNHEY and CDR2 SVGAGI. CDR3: CASSNTQGDGYTF. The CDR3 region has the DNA TGTGCCAGCAGTAATACCCAGGGGGATGGCTACACCTTC.

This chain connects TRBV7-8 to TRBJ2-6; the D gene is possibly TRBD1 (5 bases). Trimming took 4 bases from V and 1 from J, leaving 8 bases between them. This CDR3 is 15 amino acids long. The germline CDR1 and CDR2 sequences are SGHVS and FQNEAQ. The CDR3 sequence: CASSYQGSGANVLTF. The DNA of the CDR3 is TGTGCCAGCAGCTATCAGGGATCTGGGGCCAACGTCCTGACTTTC.

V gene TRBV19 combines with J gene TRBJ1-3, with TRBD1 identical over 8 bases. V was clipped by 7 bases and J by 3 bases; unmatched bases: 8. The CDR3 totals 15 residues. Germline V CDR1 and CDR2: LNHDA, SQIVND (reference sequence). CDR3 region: CASIDRGRGGNTIYF. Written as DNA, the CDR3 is TGTGCCAGTATCGACAGGGGACGGGGTGGAAACACCATATATTTT.

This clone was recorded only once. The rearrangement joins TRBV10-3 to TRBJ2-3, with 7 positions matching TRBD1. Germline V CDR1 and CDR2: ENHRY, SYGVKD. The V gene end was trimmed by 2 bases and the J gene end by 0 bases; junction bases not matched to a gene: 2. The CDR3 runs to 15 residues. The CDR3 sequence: CAISERDSSTDTQYF. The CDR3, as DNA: TGTGCCATCAGTGAGAGGGACAGTAGCACAGATACGCAGTATTTT.

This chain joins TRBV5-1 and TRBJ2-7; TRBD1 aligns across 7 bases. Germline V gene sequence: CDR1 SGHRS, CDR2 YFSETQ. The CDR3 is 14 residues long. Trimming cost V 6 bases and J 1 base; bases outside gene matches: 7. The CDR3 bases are TGCGCCAGCACGGAACAGGGGCGATCCTACGAGCAGTACTTC. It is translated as CASTEQGRSYEQYF.

CDR3 residues: CAISVPGGDEQFF. The CDR3 DNA follows: TGTGCCATCAGTGTACCAGGGGGCGATGAGCAGTTCTTC. V usage is TRBV10-3 and J usage is TRBJ2-1; 8 positions match TRBD1. This CDR3 has 13 amino acids. The V and J ends lost 4 bases and 8 bases, in that order; junction bases with no gene match: 4. CDR1 ENHRY and CDR2 SYGVKD come from the germline V gene.

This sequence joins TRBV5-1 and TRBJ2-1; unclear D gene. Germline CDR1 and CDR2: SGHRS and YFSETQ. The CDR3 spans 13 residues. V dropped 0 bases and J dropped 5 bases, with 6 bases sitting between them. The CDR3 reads CASSLGLDNEQFF. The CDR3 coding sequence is TGCGCCAGCAGCTTGGGGCTAGACAATGAGCAGTTCTTC.